The rows below give T cell receptor beta chains drawn from one sample of a study of low-dose radiotherapy and immunotherapy resistance in tumors. Via MiXCR, TCRdb re-called the reads, giving one row per CDR3 protein. The sample lists around 100,000 distinct CDR3 sequences, around 20% occurring once. Sequencing was performed on PBMCs, taken after low-dose radiotherapy plus immunotherapy. These receptors were collected from a male donor with prostate cancer. CDR3s include the opening cysteine and the closing phenylalanine or tryptophan. The order of the fields is V gene, J gene, CDR3 protein.

V gene: TRBV21-1
J gene: TRBJ2-2
CDR3 protein: CARHSGGEHRGAVFFFFF

V gene: TRBV27
J gene: TRBJ2-7
CDR3 protein: CARNPQQGLIYEQYF

V gene: TRBV20-1
J gene: TRBJ2-1
CDR3 protein: CSASGINNEQFF

V gene: TRBV6-6
J gene: TRBJ2-4
CDR3 protein: CASSYRDRGWNIQYF

V gene: TRBV7-2
J gene: TRBJ2-1
CDR3 protein: CASSLNRRPREQFF

V gene: TRBV7-9
J gene: TRBJ1-5
CDR3 protein: CASSASAQGNQPQHF

V gene: TRBV7-2
J gene: TRBJ2-5
CDR3 protein: CASSFPSRETQYF

V gene: TRBV6-2/TRBV6-3
J gene: TRBJ1-3
CDR3 protein: CASSRQASSGNTIYF

V gene: TRBV7-2
J gene: TRBJ2-1
CDR3 protein: CASSLGVTRLGSHNEQFF

V gene: TRBV4-2
J gene: TRBJ2-3
CDR3 protein: CASSQGALPPGYF